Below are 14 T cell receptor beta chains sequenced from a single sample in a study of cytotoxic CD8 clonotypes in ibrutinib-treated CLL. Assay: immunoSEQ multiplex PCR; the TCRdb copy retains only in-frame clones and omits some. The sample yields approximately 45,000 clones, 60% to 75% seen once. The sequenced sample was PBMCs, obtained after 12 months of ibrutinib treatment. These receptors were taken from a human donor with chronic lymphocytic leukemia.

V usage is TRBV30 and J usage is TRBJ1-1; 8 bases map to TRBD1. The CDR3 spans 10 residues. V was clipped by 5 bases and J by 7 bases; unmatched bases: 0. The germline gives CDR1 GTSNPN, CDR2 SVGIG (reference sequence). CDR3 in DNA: TGTGCCTGGGGACAGGGTGAAGCTTTCTTT. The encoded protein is CAWGQGEAFF.

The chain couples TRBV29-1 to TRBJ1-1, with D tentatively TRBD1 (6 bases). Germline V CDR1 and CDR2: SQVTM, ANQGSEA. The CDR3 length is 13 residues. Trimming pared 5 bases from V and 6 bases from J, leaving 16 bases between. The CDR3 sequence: CSVLTGWSPEAFF. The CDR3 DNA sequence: TGCAGCGTTCTCACAGGGTGGTCGCCTGAAGCTTTCTTT.

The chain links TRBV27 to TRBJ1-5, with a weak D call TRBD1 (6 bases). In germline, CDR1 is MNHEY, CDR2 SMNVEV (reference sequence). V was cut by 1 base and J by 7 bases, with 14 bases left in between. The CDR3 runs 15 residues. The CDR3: CASSLLQGLGQPQHF. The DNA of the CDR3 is TGTGCCAGCAGTTTATTACAGGGATTAGGACAGCCCCAGCATTTT.

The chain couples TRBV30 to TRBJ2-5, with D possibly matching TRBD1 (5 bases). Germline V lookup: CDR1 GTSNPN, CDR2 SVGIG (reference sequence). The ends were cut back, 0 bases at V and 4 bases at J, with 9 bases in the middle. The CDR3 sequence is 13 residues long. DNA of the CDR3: TGTGCCTGGAGTGTAGGGGCGTCAGAGACCCAGTACTTC. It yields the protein CAWSVGASETQYF.

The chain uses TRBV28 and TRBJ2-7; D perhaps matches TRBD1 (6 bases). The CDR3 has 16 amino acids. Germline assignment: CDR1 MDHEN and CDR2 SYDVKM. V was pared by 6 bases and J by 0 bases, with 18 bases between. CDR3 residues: CASSPVRGSYSYEQYF. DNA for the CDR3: TGTGCCAGCAGCCCTGTGAGGGGGAGTTACTCCTACGAGCAGTACTTC.

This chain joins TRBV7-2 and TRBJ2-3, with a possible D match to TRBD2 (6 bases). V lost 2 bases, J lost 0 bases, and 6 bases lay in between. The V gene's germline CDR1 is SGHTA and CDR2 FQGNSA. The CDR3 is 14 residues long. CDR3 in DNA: TGTGCCAGCAGCTTAAGCGGGAGCACAGATACGCAGTATTTT. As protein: CASSLSGSTDTQYF.

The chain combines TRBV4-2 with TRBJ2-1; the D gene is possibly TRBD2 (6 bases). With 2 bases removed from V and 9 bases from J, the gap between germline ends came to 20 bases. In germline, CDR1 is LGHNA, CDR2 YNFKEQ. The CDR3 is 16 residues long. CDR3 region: CASSQPSGGAEGEQFF. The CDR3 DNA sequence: TGTGCCAGCAGCCAACCGTCCGGAGGGGCGGAGGGTGAGCAGTTCTTC.

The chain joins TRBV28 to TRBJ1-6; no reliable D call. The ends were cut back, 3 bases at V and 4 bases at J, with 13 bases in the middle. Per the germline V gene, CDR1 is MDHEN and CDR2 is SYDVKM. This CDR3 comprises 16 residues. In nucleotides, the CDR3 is TGTGCCAGCAGTTTGTTTCCCCCACCTTATAATTCACCCCTCCACTTT. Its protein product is CASSLFPPPYNSPLHF. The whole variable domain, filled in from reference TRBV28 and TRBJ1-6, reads DVKVTQSSRYLVKRTGEKVFLECVQDMDHENMFWYRQDPGLGLRLIYFSYDVKMKEKGDIPEGYSVSREKKERFSLILESASTNQTSMYLCASSLFPPPYNSPLHFGNGTRLTVT.

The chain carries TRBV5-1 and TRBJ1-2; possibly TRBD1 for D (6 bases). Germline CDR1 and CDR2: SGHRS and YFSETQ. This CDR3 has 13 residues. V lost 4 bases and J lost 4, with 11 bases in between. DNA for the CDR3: TGCGCCAGCAGCCCCGGACAGAGCTATGGCTACACCTTC. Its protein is CASSPGQSYGYTF.

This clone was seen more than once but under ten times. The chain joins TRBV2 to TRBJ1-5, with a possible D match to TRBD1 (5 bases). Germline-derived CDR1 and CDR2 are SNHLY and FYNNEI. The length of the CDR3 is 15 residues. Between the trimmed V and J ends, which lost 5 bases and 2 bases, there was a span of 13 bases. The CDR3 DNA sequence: TGTGCCAGCAGTTGGGGTCCGGGGGGCAATCAGCCCCAGCATTTT. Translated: CASSWGPGGNQPQHF.

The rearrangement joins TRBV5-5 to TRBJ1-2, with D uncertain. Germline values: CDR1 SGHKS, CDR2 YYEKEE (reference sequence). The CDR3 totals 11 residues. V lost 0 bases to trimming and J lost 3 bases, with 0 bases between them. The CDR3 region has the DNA TGTGCCAGCAGCTTGGACTATGGCTACACCTTC. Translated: CASSLDYGYTF.

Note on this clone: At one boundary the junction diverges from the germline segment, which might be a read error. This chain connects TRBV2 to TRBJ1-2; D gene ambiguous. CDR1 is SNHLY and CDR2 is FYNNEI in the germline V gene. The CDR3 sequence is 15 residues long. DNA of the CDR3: TGTGCCAGCAGTGAGGCAAAGGGTGATCCGGACCTGAAAAGCTTC. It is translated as CASSEAKGDPDLKSF.

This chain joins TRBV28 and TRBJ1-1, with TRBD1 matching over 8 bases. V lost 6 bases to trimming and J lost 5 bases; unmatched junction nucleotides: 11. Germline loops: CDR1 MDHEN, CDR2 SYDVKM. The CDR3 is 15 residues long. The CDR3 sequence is CASRSPDRVGTEAFF. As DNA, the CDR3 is TGTGCCAGCAGATCCCCGGACAGGGTGGGGACTGAAGCTTTCTTT.

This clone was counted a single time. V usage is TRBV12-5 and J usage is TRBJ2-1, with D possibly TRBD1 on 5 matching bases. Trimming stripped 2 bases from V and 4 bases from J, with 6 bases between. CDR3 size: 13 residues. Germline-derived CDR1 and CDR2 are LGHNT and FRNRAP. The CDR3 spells CASGLTGYNEQFF. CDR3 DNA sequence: TGTGCTAGTGGTTTGACAGGATACAATGAGCAGTTCTTC.